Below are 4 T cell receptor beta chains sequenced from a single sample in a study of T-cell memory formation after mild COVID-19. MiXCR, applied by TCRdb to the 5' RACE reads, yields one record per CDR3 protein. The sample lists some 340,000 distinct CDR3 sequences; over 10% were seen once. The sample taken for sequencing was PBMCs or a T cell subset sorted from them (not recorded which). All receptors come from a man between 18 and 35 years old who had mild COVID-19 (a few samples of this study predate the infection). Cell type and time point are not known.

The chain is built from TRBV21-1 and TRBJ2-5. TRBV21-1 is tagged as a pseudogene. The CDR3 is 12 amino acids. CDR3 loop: CASVLEGETQYF. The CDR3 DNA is TGTGCCAGCGTTTTGGAAGGGGAGACCCAGTACTTC.

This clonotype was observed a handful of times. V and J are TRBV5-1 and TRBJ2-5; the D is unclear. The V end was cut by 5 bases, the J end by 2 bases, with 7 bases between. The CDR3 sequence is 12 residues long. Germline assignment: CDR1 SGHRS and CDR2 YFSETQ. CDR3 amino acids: CASRSQQETQYF. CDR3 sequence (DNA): TGCGCCAGCAGGTCTCAGCAAGAGACCCAGTACTTC.

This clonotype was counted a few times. The CDR3 reads CASRATGIQETQYF. Here the CDR3 DNA reads TGCGCCAGCAGAGCGACAGGGATCCAAGAGACCCAGTACTTC. This chain joins TRBV5-1 and TRBJ2-5; 7 bases are a match to TRBD1. V was pared by 5 bases and J by 1 base, with 5 bases of the junction left unmatched. CDR3 size: 14 residues. Germline loops: CDR1 SGHRS, CDR2 YFSETQ.

The CDR3 DNA reads as TGTGCCAGCAGCTTAGCCCCGGACACCCTGGACTACGAGCAGTACTTC. It specifies CASSLAPDTLDYEQYF. The V gene is TRBV7-8, the J gene TRBJ2-7, with a possible D match to TRBD1 (5 bases). The CDR3 is 16 residues long. CDR1 is SGHVS and CDR2 is FQNEAQ in the germline V gene. The germline V and J ends were trimmed by 0 bases and 3 bases, with 15 bases remaining between them. Full variable domain (missing parts from reference TRBV7-8 and TRBJ2-7): GAGVSQSPRYKVAKRGQDVALRCDPISGHVSLFWYQQALGQGPEFLTYFQNEAQLDKSGLPSDRFFAERPEGSVSTLKIQRTQQEDSAVYLCASSLAPDTLDYEQYFGPGTRLTVT.